This T cell receptor beta chain originates from a study of CD8 T cells in Susac syndrome. The study's findings and limits: The authors acknowledged that their TCR sequencing and HLA analysis involved a relatively small number of individuals.

The CDR3 spans 14 residues. Germline CDR1 is LNHDA and CDR2 is SQIVND (reference sequence). V was clipped by 3 bases and J by 0 bases, with 9 bases between them. TCR beta sequences were obtained from blood CD8+ and CD4+ T cells. The RNA, about 0.45 to 1 ug, was put through reverse transcription using random hexamers. A multiplex approach, immunoSEQ multiplex PCR, amplified TCR beta CDR3 across 54 Vbeta and 13 Jbeta. MiXCR was run by TCRdb on the immunoSEQ multiplex PCR reads, yielding one entry per CDR3 protein. This table has around 150,000 distinct CDR3 sequences, approximately 92% appearing once. In regard to this clonotype: What it binds is unknown.

The chain couples TRBV19 to TRBJ2-7; either TRBD1 or TRBD2 may supply D (6 bases each). The material sequenced was CD4+ T cells from PBMCs. This clonotype was obtained from a human donor in good health. The CDR3 bases are TGTGCCAGTAGTATCGGGGGCAGCTCCTACGAGCAGTACTTC. It yields the protein CASSIGGSSYEQYF.